The 17 T cell receptor beta chains below all came from one sample that was sequenced in a study of T cell repertoires in cytomegalovirus infection. For these receptors, no antigen is known. TCRdb reprocessed the reads with MiXCR, giving one entry per CDR3 protein. The table has approximately 310,000 distinct CDR3 sequences, 20% to 25% seen once. The sample here was cultured PBMCs, taken from culture after CMV antigen stimulation. These receptors all come from a human donor in good health (CMV status not recorded). Some clones in this sample may be carry-over from other donors' samples.

The V gene is TRBV7-8, the J gene TRBJ1-1; D gene uncertain. The CDR3 runs to 13 residues. V was pared by 1 base and J by 1 base, with 4 bases between. From germline, CDR1 is SGHVS and CDR2 FQNEAQ. The CDR3 here is CASSLESNTEAFF. The DNA for the CDR3 is TGTGCCAGCAGCTTAGAATCGAACACTGAAGCTTTCTTT. Complete variable domain (other parts from reference TRBV7-8 and TRBJ1-1): GAGVSQSPRYKVAKRGQDVALRCDPISGHVSLFWYQQALGQGPEFLTYFQNEAQLDKSGLPSDRFFAERPEGSVSTLKIQRTQQEDSAVYLCASSLESNTEAFFGQGTRLTVV.

The chain carries TRBV7-2 and TRBJ2-3, with 7 bases identical to TRBD2. V lost 7 bases to trimming and J lost 5 bases; unmatched junction nucleotides: 9. This CDR3 contains 14 residues. Germline V gives CDR1 SGHTA, CDR2 FQGNSA. The CDR3 sequence is CASTRGSLLDTQYF. CDR3 bases: TGTGCCAGCACGCGCGGGAGTCTATTAGATACGCAGTATTTT.

This clonotype was recorded at least ten times. An end of the junction differs from the germline gene, which may be a read error. The rearrangement joins TRBV7-2 to TRBJ2-5, with no clear D. Per germline, CDR1 SGHTA and CDR2 FQGNSA. The CDR3 is made up of 17 amino acids. The CDR3: CASSLGRETASTKTQYF. CDR3 coding DNA: TGTGCCAGCAGCTTAGGACGAGAAACAGCATCAACCAAGACTCAGTACTTC.

This clonotype was seen at least ten times. The chain employs TRBV7-8 and TRBJ2-1, with 10 bases aligning to TRBD1. V was pared by 5 bases and J by 7 bases, with 8 bases of the junction left unmatched. The CDR3 is made up of 15 amino acids. Germline V CDR1 and CDR2: SGHVS, FQNEAQ. The CDR3, as DNA: TGTGCCAGCAGCCCCCCGACAGGGGGCTCTAATGAGCAGTTCTTC. It codes for CASSPPTGGSNEQFF.

The chain links TRBV12-5 to TRBJ1-1; D gene ambiguous. The CDR3 runs to 17 residues. CDR1 is LGHNT, CDR2 FRNRAP, per germline. The V and J ends lost 0 bases and 2 bases respectively, with 16 bases between them. The CDR3 loop reads CASGLVRPFGPNTEAFF. In DNA, the CDR3 is TGTGCTAGTGGTTTGGTTCGCCCCTTTGGACCAAACACTGAAGCTTTCTTT.

The chain combines TRBV3-1 with TRBJ2-1; 7 bases are shared with TRBD2. Trimming removed 3 bases from V and 4 bases from J; junction bases left unmatched: 6. Germline CDR1 LGHDT, CDR2 YNNKEL (reference sequence). CDR3 length: 15 residues. CDR3 region: CASSQTRTSYNEQFF. The CDR3 DNA sequence: TGTGCCAGCAGCCAGACCCGGACTAGTTACAATGAGCAGTTCTTC.

In its sample, this clonotype was seen once. The rearrangement uses TRBV2 and TRBJ2-1; no firm D call. The germline V gene has CDR1 SNHLY and CDR2 FYNNEI. V gave up 0 bases and J gave up 10 bases, with 10 bases separating them. This CDR3 has 13 residues. CDR3 sequence reads: CASSEARAGEQFF. The CDR3 coding sequence is TGTGCCAGCAGTGAAGCGCGAGCAGGCGAGCAGTTCTTC.

This rearrangement joins TRBV6-1 to TRBJ2-1; the match to TRBD2 covers 13 bases. V lost 4 bases to trimming and J lost 0 bases; unmatched junction nucleotides: 6. The V gene's germline CDR1 is MNHNS and CDR2 SASEGT. This CDR3 has 18 residues. The CDR3 sequence: CASSGPGLAGSSYNEQFF. CDR3 DNA sequence: TGTGCCAGCAGTGGGCCGGGACTAGCGGGGAGCTCCTACAATGAGCAGTTCTTC.

This clonotype was found many times. CDR3 in DNA: TGTGCCAGCAGCCCTGGACTAGCGATCAATGAGCAGTTCTTC. Its protein is CASSPGLAINEQFF. This chain connects TRBV7-2 to TRBJ2-1, with 9 bases fitting TRBD2. CDR1 SGHTA and CDR2 FQGNSA come from the germline V gene. This CDR3 has 14 residues. The trim removed 5 bases at V and 6 bases at J, leaving 5 bases unmatched.

The J gene is TRBJ2-2, the V gene TRBV11-2; D is perhaps TRBD2 (5 bases). In germline, CDR1 is SGHAT, CDR2 FQNNGV. V was cut by 5 bases and J by 7 bases, with 20 bases left in between. CDR3 length: 16 residues. The CDR3 loop is CASSLNPTLEGGELFF. The CDR3 region has the DNA TGTGCCAGCAGCCTTAACCCCACACTCGAGGGCGGGGAGCTGTTTTTT.

The chain employs TRBV5-1 and TRBJ1-5; D might be TRBD1 (6 bases). V shed 1 base and J shed 4 bases, with 12 bases lying between them. CDR1 SGHRS and CDR2 YFSETQ come from the germline V gene. This CDR3 is built from 15 residues. CDR3 amino acids: CASSLSGAENQPQHF. CDR3 nucleotide sequence: TGCGCCAGCAGCTTGTCGGGGGCTGAGAATCAGCCCCAGCATTTT.

The sample holds many counts of this clonotype. This chain connects TRBV7-2 to TRBJ2-1; D remains unclear. The germline V gene encodes CDR1 SGHTA and CDR2 FQGNSA. The V gene lost 6 bases and the J gene lost 1 base, with 13 bases spanning the gap. The length of the CDR3 is 15 residues. The CDR3 loop reads CASRKIGSSYNEQFF. CDR3 nucleotides: TGTGCCAGCAGGAAAATAGGGTCGTCCTACAATGAGCAGTTCTTC.

In its sample, this clonotype was seen a few times. The chain is built from TRBV19 and TRBJ1-1; D gene ambiguous. The CDR3 loop spans 15 amino acids. From germline, CDR1 is LNHDA and CDR2 SQIVND (reference sequence). Between the trimmed V and J ends, which lost 3 bases and 1 base, there was a span of 12 bases. CDR3 amino acids: CASSIGDGRNTEAFF. The CDR3 DNA sequence: TGTGCCAGTAGTATTGGAGACGGGAGGAACACTGAAGCTTTCTTT.

The chain joins TRBV18 to TRBJ1-5; unclear D gene. V lost 2 bases to trimming and J lost 2 bases, with 7 bases between them. This CDR3 spans 14 amino acids. Germline assignment: CDR1 KGHSH and CDR2 LQKENI. CDR3 protein: CASSPTDGNQPQHF. The DNA of the CDR3 is TGTGCCAGCTCACCAACGGACGGCAATCAGCCCCAGCATTTT.

This clonotype was seen a single time. The junction departs from germline at one end; a sequencing error may be responsible. The chain links TRBV28 to TRBJ2-6; D is perhaps TRBD1 (6 bases). The CDR3 totals 17 residues. Germline values: CDR1 MDHEN, CDR2 SYDVKM. CDR3 amino acids: CASRGDTVMSVANVLTF. CDR3 bases: TGTGCCAGCAGGGGGGACACAGTCATGTCTGTGGCCAACGTCCTGACTTTC.

The gene calls are TRBV6-5 and TRBJ2-2; maybe TRBD1 (5 bases). Trimming removed 8 bases from V and 4 bases from J, with 17 bases in between. CDR1 is MNHEY and CDR2 is SVGAGI in the germline V gene. This CDR3 region has 15 residues. CDR3 nucleotide sequence: TGTGCCAGCTCCTACGCAGGACATCTCACCGGGGAGCTGTTTTTT. Amino acid sequence: CASSYAGHLTGELFF.

This chain links TRBV4-1 with TRBJ2-3; D possibly corresponds to TRBD2 (5 bases). This CDR3 comprises 16 residues. Germline CDR1 and CDR2: MGHRA and YSYEKL. Trimming removed 4 bases from V and 3 bases from J, with 17 bases in between. This CDR3 is CASSRPGRAETDTQYF. The CDR3 coding sequence is TGCGCCAGCAGCCGCCCGGGGAGAGCGGAAACAGATACGCAGTATTTT.